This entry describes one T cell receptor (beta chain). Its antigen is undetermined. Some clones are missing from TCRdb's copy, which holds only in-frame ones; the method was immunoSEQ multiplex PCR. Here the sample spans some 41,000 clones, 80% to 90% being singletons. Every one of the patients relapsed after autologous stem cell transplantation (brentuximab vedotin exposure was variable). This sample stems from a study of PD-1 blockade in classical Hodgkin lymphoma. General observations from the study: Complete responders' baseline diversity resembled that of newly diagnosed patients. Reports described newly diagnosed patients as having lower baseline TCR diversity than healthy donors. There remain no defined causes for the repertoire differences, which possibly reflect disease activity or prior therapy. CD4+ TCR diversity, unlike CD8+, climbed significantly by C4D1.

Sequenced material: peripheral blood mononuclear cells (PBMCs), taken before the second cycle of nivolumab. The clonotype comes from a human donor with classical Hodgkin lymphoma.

CDR3 DNA: TGTGCCAGCCATTTCGGTAGGGGGCTGAGCACTGAAGCTTTCTTT. Translating gives CASHFGRGLSTEAFF. This chain connects TRBV11-3 to TRBJ1-1; 7 bases are a match to TRBD1. Germline values: CDR1 SGHNT, CDR2 YENEEA. The J segment lost 4 bases and the V segment lost 8 bases, leaving 13 bases of the junction unmatched. The CDR3 totals 15 residues.